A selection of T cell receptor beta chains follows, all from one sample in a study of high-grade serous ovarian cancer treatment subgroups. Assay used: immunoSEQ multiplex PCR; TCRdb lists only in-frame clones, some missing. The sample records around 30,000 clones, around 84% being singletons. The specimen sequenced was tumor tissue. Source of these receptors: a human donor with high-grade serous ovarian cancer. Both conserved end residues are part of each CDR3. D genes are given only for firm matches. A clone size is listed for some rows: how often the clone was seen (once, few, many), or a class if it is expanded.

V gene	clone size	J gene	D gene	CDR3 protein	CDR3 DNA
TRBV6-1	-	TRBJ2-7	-	CASTLGTDGREQYF	TGTGCCAGCACCCTAGGCACGGATGGGAGAGAGCAGTACTTC
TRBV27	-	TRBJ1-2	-	CASRLGRGAGYTF	TGTGCCAGCAGACTAGGCCGGGGCGCAGGCTACACCTTC
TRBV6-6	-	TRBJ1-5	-	CASSYSGRDQPQHF	TGTGCCAGCAGTTACTCAGGCAGGGATCAGCCCCAGCATTTT
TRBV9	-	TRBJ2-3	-	CASSVLDTDTQYF	TGTGCCAGCAGCGTCCTAGACACAGATACGCAGTATTTT
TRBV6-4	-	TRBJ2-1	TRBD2	CASSVIASGGYNEQFF	TGTGCCAGCAGTGTAATCGCTAGCGGGGGATACAATGAGCAGTTCTTC
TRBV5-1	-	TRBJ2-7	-	CASSLRTGTIYEQYF	TGCGCCAGCAGCTTGAGGACCGGGACAATCTACGAGCAGTACTTC
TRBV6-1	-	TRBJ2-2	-	CASSEVGGTGELFF	TGTGCCAGCAGTGAAGTCGGGGGCACCGGGGAGCTGTTTTTT
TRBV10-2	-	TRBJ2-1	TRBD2	CASSESRLAGANEQFF	TGCGCCAGCAGTGAGTCGAGACTAGCGGGAGCCAATGAGCAGTTCTTC
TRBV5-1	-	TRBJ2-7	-	CASSSSVAGYEQYF	TGCGCCAGCAGCTCGAGTGTTGCTGGCTACGAGCAGTACTTC
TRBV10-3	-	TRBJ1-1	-	CAISPSGVTEAFF	TGTGCCATCAGTCCCTCAGGGGTCACTGAAGCTTTCTTT
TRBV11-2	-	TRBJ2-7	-	CASSLELRYEQYF	TGTGCCAGCAGCTTAGAACTAAGATACGAGCAGTACTTC
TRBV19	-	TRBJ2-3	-	CASSIDLGGGSTDTQYF	TGTGCCAGTAGTATAGATCTAGGCGGCGGGAGCACAGATACGCAGTATTTT
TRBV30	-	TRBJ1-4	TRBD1	CAWRNTGGNEKLFF	TGTGCCTGGAGAAACACAGGGGGAAATGAAAAACTGTTTTTT
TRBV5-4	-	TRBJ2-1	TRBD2	CASSQGGTRYNEQFF	TGTGCCAGCAGCCAGGGTGGGACTAGATACAATGAGCAGTTCTTC
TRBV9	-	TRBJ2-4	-	CASSVVGGAGNIQYF	TGTGCCAGCAGCGTAGTTGGGGGAGCTGGGAACATTCAGTACTTC
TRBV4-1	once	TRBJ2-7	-	CASSPATSSYEQYF	TGCGCCAGCAGCCCAGCCACTAGCTCCTACGAGCAGTACTTC
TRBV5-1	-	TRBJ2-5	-	CASSFTSHQETQYF	TGCGCCAGCAGCTTCACAAGTCACCAAGAGACCCAGTACTTC
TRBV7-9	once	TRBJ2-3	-	CASSLVGLSTDTQYF	TGTGCCAGCAGCTTAGTGGGCCTTAGCACAGATACGCAGTATTTT
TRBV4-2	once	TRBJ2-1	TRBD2	CASSQDAGTSRPNEQFF	TGTGCCAGCAGCCAAGATGCCGGGACTAGCCGGCCCAATGAGCAGTTCTTC
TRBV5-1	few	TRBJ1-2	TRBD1	CASSLDNTGQGDGYTF	TGCGCCAGCAGCTTGGACAATACGGGACAGGGAGATGGCTACACCTTC
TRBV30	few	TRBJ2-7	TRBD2	CAWSGGAGAYEQYF	TGTGCCTGGAGCGGAGGAGCGGGAGCCTACGAGCAGTACTTC
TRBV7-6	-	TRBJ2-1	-	CASSLTGGGDNEQFF	TGTGCCAGCAGCTTAACAGGAGGCGGGGACAATGAGCAGTTCTTC